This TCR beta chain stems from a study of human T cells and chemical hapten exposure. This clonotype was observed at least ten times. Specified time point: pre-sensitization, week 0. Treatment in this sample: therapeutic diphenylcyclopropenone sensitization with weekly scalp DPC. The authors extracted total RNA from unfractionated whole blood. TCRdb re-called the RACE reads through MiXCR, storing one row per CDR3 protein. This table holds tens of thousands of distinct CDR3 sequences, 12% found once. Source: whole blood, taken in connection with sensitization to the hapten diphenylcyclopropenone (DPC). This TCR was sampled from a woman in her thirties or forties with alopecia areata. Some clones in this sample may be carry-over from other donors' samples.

The CDR3 protein is CSAPLAGSQYEQYF. The CDR3, as DNA: TGCAGTGCCCCACTAGCGGGGTCTCAGTACGAGCAGTACTTC. V and J are TRBV20-1 and TRBJ2-7; TRBD2 matches 10 bases. CDR1 DFQATT and CDR2 SNEGSKA come from the germline V gene (reference sequence). The CDR3 extends over 14 amino acids. V trimming: 6 bases; J trimming: 4 bases; junction bases outside the gene matches: 9.